The source of this TCR beta chain is a study of human T cells and chemical hapten exposure (TCRdb year 2021). As for the study more broadly: For sensitization, 2% DPC in acetone was applied to a 2 cm by 2 cm area of upper inner arm skin. Throughout the roughly 25-week study period, patients were also given weekly therapeutic DPC doses on the scalp. Patch tests used Finn chambers with 0.01% DPC on the upper back, scored after 6 days by International Contact Dermatitis Research Group standards. Alopecia areata with under or over 50% scalp involvement, alopecia totalis and alopecia universalis were represented in the patient cohort, which was mostly female. Libraries were pooled for sequencing, and variation in per-sample TCR yields was attributed mainly to small differences in library volumes within the pool. This study followed changes in the peripheral blood TCR repertoire in vivo during primary and secondary sensitization of alopecia patients to the hapten diphenylcyclopropenone (DPC). Blood was sampled from patients pre-sensitization (week 0) and at 2, 6 and about 24 weeks after DPC sensitization. About 29 alopecia patients gave blood for TCR sequencing at one to four time points (pre-sensitization, 2, 6 and 24 weeks). Study-wide conclusions, independent of this receptor: No change with DPC sensitization was found in the number of TCRs above 1 in 1000 frequency, and no evidence of global repertoire structure alterations was found. Expanded TCRs formed significantly more large CDR3 similarity clusters than pre-sensitization or healthy control sets, consistent with antigen-driven responses. Alopecia, a presumed autoimmune disease, was present in all patients, so the immune response of the patients might differ from that of healthy individuals. Patch test score was positively correlated with the number of PT1 expanded TCRs, with significance at thresholds 8, 16 and 32 but not at 4. After repeated subsampling, the strength of the expansion versus patch-test correlation and the threshold at which it became significant changed.

There are many counts of this clonotype. What antigen it recognizes has not been identified. The sample holds no much larger clone one base away, and base qualities are not on file. Per the publication, the time point label means: patch test 1, 2 weeks after DPC sensitization. Interpreted using the paper, the treatment or condition label stands for: therapeutic diphenylcyclopropenone sensitization with weekly scalp DPC. Blood at each patch-test visit was drawn before the patch test was applied. Patients were eligible if aged 18 to 70, diagnosed with alopecia and judged suitable for DPC therapy, and pregnant patients were excluded. Total RNA was isolated from unfractionated whole blood collected in Tempus Blood RNA tubes. Receptors were amplified or captured by RACE. TCRdb records NextSeq 500 as the sequencer. During library preparation, unique molecular identifiers were attached to individual cDNA molecules so that TCRs could be counted quantitatively and reproducibly. From each blood RNA sample, both TCR alpha and TCR beta chains were sequenced. On the authors' methods: A median of around 100,000 TCRs per sample was observed, with a range of about 20,000 to 700,000. V, J and CDR3 annotation of the TCR reads was carried out using the Decombinator software suite. Every sample was subsampled to the same number of TCRs (28,000) for the PS versus PT1 abundance plots. Expanded TCRs were defined as absent before sensitization and observed at least eight times at the 2-week time point. The public reads were run again by TCRdb, first through fastp at Q25 and then through MiXCR, and only productive beta chains were kept. Each CDR3 protein gets just one entry, which takes the most common genes and DNA from the rows behind it. TCRdb, not the original authors, processed these V and J calls. In this sample the table shows tens of thousands of distinct CDR3 sequences, around 10% of which occur a single time. The ten largest clones add up to roughly 3.3% of the sample.

According to the germline V gene (reference sequence), CDR1 reads LGHDT and CDR2 reads YNNKEL. The CDR3 spans 15 residues, from the cysteine through the phenylalanine. Only CDR3 DNA is held: 45 bases, read in frame from base 1. Trimming takes 1 base from V and 2 bases from J, and the germline ends sit 12 bases apart. The material sequenced was whole blood, taken in connection with sensitization to the hapten diphenylcyclopropenone (DPC). Recombination linked TRBV3-1 to TRBJ2-7, with a tentative D gene TRBD2 over 6 matching bases. This TCR derives from a woman aged 40 to 49 with alopecia areata. Some clones in this sample may be carry-over from other donors' samples. CDR3 loop: CASSQGAGPTYEQYF. The nucleotide sequence reads TGTGCCAGCAGCCAAGGTGCGGGACCCACCTACGAGCAGTACTTC.